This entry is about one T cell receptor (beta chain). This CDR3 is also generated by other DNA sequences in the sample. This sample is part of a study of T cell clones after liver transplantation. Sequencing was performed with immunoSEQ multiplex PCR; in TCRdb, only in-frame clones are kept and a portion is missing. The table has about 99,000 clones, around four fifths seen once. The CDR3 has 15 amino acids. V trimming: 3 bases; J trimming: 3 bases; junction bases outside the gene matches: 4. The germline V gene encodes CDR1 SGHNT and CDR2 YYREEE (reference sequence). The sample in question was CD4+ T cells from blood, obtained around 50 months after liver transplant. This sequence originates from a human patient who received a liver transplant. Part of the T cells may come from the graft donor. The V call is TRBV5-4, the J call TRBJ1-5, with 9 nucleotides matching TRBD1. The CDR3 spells CASSSGTGPNQPQHF. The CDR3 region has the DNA TGTGCCAGCAGCTCCGGGACAGGGCCCAATCAGCCCCAGCATTTT.